This TCR beta chain was recovered during a study of T cells after yellow fever vaccination. The study's findings and limits: Reappearance after the booster was seen for most primary-vaccination clones, at approximately 97% CD4 and roughly 90% CD8.

V was clipped by 5 bases and J by 0 bases, with 15 bases between them. The length of the CDR3 is 16 residues. Worth noting for this clonotype: Its antigen is not known.

A universal primer site and UMIs were added as TCR cDNA was made by 5'RACE template switching. TCRdb re-analysed the 5' RACE reads in MiXCR, keeping a single row per CDR3 protein. The sample has 180,000 or so distinct CDR3 sequences; more than 9.5% are singletons. The V call is TRBV12-3 or TRBV12-4, the J call TRBJ2-3; no clear D. The sequence was collected from a man between 18 and 35 years old who received the YFV17D yellow fever vaccine. The sample consisted of CD8+ T cells sorted from PBMCs, taken 15 days after the yellow fever booster vaccination. The CDR3 nucleotides are TGTGCCAGCAGTGATCTACGAGATACTAGCACAGATACGCAGTATTTT. It encodes CASSDLRDTSTDTQYF.